The 13 T cell receptor beta chains listed next were all sequenced from one sample in a study of CD8+ T cells in alopecia areata. cDNA reverse transcribed from extracted RNA served as the sequencing template. Here immunoSEQ multiplex PCR was the method, and the copy in TCRdb shows in-frame clones only, minus some. The profile shows 75,000 to 85,000 clones, around two thirds of them singletons. Treatment meaning: oral pan-JAK inhibitor, 5-10 mg twice daily. Sequenced material: CD8+ T cells sorted from blood, taken at week 24, from a patient treated with tofacitinib. The receptors stem from a human donor with alopecia areata.

This clone was detected only once. This rearrangement joins TRBV9 to TRBJ2-7, with 8 bases that match TRBD1. J was trimmed by 1 base and V by 3 bases; bases with no gene match: 6. The CDR3 is 15 residues long. Germline V gene data show CDR1 as SGDLS and CDR2 as YYNGEE. The chain's CDR3 is CASSETGGSSYEQYF. The CDR3 DNA reads as TGTGCCAGCAGCGAAACAGGGGGATCTTCCTACGAGCAGTACTTC.

This clone was observed a few times. The chain carries TRBV2 and TRBJ2-7, with D possibly being TRBD1 (7 bases). CDR3 size: 15 residues. The germline V gene has CDR1 SNHLY and CDR2 FYNNEI. V lost 2 bases, J lost 4 bases, and 15 bases lay in between. DNA of the CDR3: TGTGCCAGCAGTGAAAGGGGCCAGGGGGGTTACGAGCAGTACTTC. It encodes CASSERGQGGYEQYF. Combining the CDR3 with reference TRBV2 and TRBJ2-7 gives the whole variable domain EPEVTQTPSHQVTQMGQEVILRCVPISNHLYFYWYRQILGQKVEFLVSFYNNEISEKSEIFDDQFSVERPDGSNFTLKIRSTKLEDSAMYFCASSERGQGGYEQYFGPGTRLTVT.

J is TRBJ2-1 and V is TRBV4-2; weak D call: TRBD1 (6 bases). CDR3 length equals 14 residues. Between the trimmed V and J ends, which lost 5 bases and 3 bases, there was a span of 11 bases. Germline V gene lookup returns CDR1 LGHNA and CDR2 YNFKEQ. This CDR3 reads CASSETGYYNEQFF. CDR3 DNA sequence: TGTGCCAGCAGCGAAACAGGGTACTACAATGAGCAGTTCTTC.

This rearrangement joins TRBV6-5 to TRBJ1-1; D perhaps matches TRBD1 (6 bases). The V end was cut by 8 bases, the J end by 1 base, with 14 bases between. The CDR3 length is 14 residues. Germline CDR1 is MNHEY and CDR2 is SVGAGI. This chain's CDR3 is CASQTWTENTEAFF. For the CDR3, the DNA is TGTGCCAGCCAAACTTGGACAGAGAACACTGAAGCTTTCTTT.

This clone is labeled as hyperexpanded (1% or more). This chain links TRBV6-5 with TRBJ1-5; the D is unclear. Germline V lookup: CDR1 MNHEY, CDR2 SVGAGI. CDR3 length: 14 residues. Trimming took 8 bases from V and 7 from J, leaving 18 bases between them. CDR3 nucleotides: TGTGCCAGCGGGAGCGGGCCTTCAGAACAGCCCCAGCATTTT. This gives the protein CASGSGPSEQPQHF.

The chain uses TRBV5-1 and TRBJ1-1; 8 bases are shared with TRBD1. The CDR3 length is 13 residues. Unmatched junction bases numbered 6, after V lost 6 bases and J lost 5 bases. Germline V lookup: CDR1 SGHRS, CDR2 YFSETQ. The CDR3 loop is CASTPTGGTEAFF. The CDR3 nucleotides read TGCGCCAGCACCCCAACAGGGGGGACTGAAGCTTTCTTT.

This chain uses TRBV7-3 with TRBJ2-3; TRBD2 matches 13 bases. V dropped 1 base and J dropped 4; count of bases not matched to a gene: 8. CDR1 and CDR2 from the germline V gene are SGHTA and FQGTGA. This CDR3 has 18 residues. CDR3 coding DNA: TGTGCCAGCAGCTTAATTGGGACTAGCGGGGCGCGGGCAGATACGCAGTATTTT. This sequence encodes CASSLIGTSGARADTQYF.

This chain links TRBV15 with TRBJ2-1; D remains unclear. V was clipped by 0 bases and J by 2 bases, with 8 bases between them. The CDR3 is 15 residues long. Germline loops: CDR1 LNHNV, CDR2 YYDKDF (reference sequence). The CDR3 loop reads CATSREGVAYNEQFF. The CDR3, as DNA: TGTGCCACCAGCAGAGAAGGAGTGGCCTACAATGAGCAGTTCTTC. Full variable domain (missing parts from reference TRBV15 and TRBJ2-1): DAMVIQNPRYQVTQFGKPVTLSCSQTLNHNVMYWYQQKSSQAPKLLFHYYDKDFNNEADTPDNFQSRRPNTSFCFLDIRSPGLGDTAMYLCATSREGVAYNEQFFGPGTRLTVL.

This rearrangement joins TRBV7-8 to TRBJ2-7; tentatively, D is TRBD1 (6 bases). Trimming removed 1 base at V and 2 bases at J, with 9 bases between. The CDR3 runs to 14 residues. The germline gives CDR1 SGHVS, CDR2 FQNEAQ. The CDR3 nucleotides are TGTGCCAGCAGCTTAGGCAGGGGAGCCTACGAGCAGTACTTC. It is translated as CASSLGRGAYEQYF.

This chain joins TRBV11-3 and TRBJ2-3; 11 nucleotides line up with TRBD2. The CDR3 spans 17 residues. Germline trimming cut 1 base from V and 3 bases from J; bases unmatched to any gene: 6. CDR1 is SGHNT, CDR2 YENEEA, per germline. The CDR3 DNA is TGTGCCAGCAGCTTAGCAACTAGCGGGGGCCTTACAGATACGCAGTATTTT. This translates into CASSLATSGGLTDTQYF.

This clone appeared a single time. The chain has TRBV18 and TRBJ2-5, with 11 bases that match TRBD1. The CDR3 runs to 15 residues. J gave up 5 bases and V 3 bases, and 5 bases lay outside the gene matches. In germline, CDR1 is KGHSH, CDR2 LQKENI. CDR3 amino acids: CASSPRTGGGETQYF. The CDR3, as DNA: TGTGCCAGCTCACCTCGGACAGGGGGCGGCGAGACCCAGTACTTC.

A single count supports this clone. V and J are TRBV5-1 and TRBJ2-1; 7 bases are shared with TRBD2. The CDR3 length is 15 residues. After removal of 2 bases from V and 4 bases from J, the junction contained 6 bases not matched to a gene. Germline CDR1 is SGHRS and CDR2 is YFSETQ. The CDR3 DNA reads as TGCGCCAGCAGCTTTTGGTGGGAGGGTTACAATGAGCAGTTCTTC. This gives the protein CASSFWWEGYNEQFF.

The V and J genes are TRBV19 and TRBJ1-1, with D possibly matching TRBD1 (6 bases). Per germline, CDR1 LNHDA and CDR2 SQIVND (reference sequence). The CDR3 is 15 amino acids. Deletions cut 6 bases from V and 6 bases from J, with 20 bases between. CDR3: CASRQSGGASPEAFF. CDR3 DNA sequence: TGTGCCAGTAGACAATCGGGGGGCGCGTCTCCTGAAGCTTTCTTT.